The present T cell receptor (beta chain) was sequenced within a study of T cells in Graves' hyperthyroidism and ophthalmopathy. This clonotype was counted many times. Amplification yielded TCR beta CDR3 regions, with RNA transcripts as the source. With the HTBI primer set, the TCR CDR3 went through a first round of RT-PCR. Each CDR3 protein gets one entry after TCRdb re-called the multiplex PCR reads with MiXCR. The table has around 520,000 distinct CDR3 sequences, around 15% seen once; the top ten hold approximately 15%. V lost 5 bases to trimming and J lost 5 bases, with 12 bases between them. CDR3 length equals 14 residues. The germline gives CDR1 MNHNS, CDR2 SASEGT.

The chain is built from TRBV6-1 and TRBJ1-4, with a tentative D call TRBD1 (5 bases). The TCR comes from a woman aged 40 to 49 with Graves' hyperthyroidism. The sequenced material came from blood. The DNA of the CDR3 is TGTGCCAGCAGTTATGGGGGAGAGAATGAAAAACTGTTTTTT. Protein sequence: CASSYGGENEKLFF.